Presented here are 4 T cell receptor beta chains from one specimen sequenced in a study of blood T cell repertoires in COVID-19. Only in-frame clones appear in the TCRdb table, and some are missing; sequencing was by immunoSEQ multiplex PCR. Of around 60,000 clones listed, around 80% are singletons. The specimen sequenced was peripheral blood. Receptors originate from a woman aged 55-69 years with acute or convalescent COVID-19.

The V and J genes are TRBV29-1 and TRBJ2-3, with unresolved D. The CDR3 is 12 residues long. V was shortened by 7 bases and J by 0 bases, with 8 bases between the two germline ends. Germline values: CDR1 SQVTM, CDR2 ANQGSEA. The CDR3 bases are TGCAGCGCAGAGAGGAGCACAGATACGCAGTATTTT. Translation: CSAERSTDTQYF.

This chain joins TRBV19 and TRBJ1-5; 7 bases are a match to TRBD1. The CDR3 runs 16 residues. The trim removed 5 bases at V and 6 bases at J, leaving 13 bases unmatched. CDR1 is LNHDA and CDR2 is SQIVND in the germline V gene (reference sequence). CDR3 DNA: TGTGCCAGTAGTCCCCGTGAGAGGGGGCGGGTTCAGCCCCAGCATTTT. Protein: CASSPRERGRVQPQHF. Full variable domain (rest looked up from reference TRBV19 and TRBJ1-5): DGGITQSPKYLFRKEGQNVTLSCEQNLNHDAMYWYRQDPGQGLRLIYYSQIVNDFQKGDIAEGYSVSREKKESFPLTVTSAQKNPTAFYLCASSPRERGRVQPQHFGDGTRLSIL.

V gene TRBV5-1 combines with J gene TRBJ1-1; D gene uncertain. Per germline, CDR1 SGHRS and CDR2 YFSETQ. The CDR3 loop spans 13 amino acids. Trimming took 1 base from V and 5 from J, leaving 9 bases between them. Written as DNA, the CDR3 is TGCGCCAGCAGCTTGTGGAGGGAGACTGAAGCTTTCTTT. Translated, it gives CASSLWRETEAFF.

This clone has only one observation. This rearrangement joins TRBV6-6 to TRBJ1-1, with D unclear. This CDR3 has 16 amino acids. Germline V gene sequence: CDR1 MNHNY, CDR2 SVGAGI (reference sequence). V was trimmed by 6 bases and J by 3 bases, leaving 20 bases between them. CDR3 in DNA: TGTGCCAGCAGCGAATCCCCTCCCGAGACTCACACTGAAGCTTTCTTT. Amino acids: CASSESPPETHTEAFF.